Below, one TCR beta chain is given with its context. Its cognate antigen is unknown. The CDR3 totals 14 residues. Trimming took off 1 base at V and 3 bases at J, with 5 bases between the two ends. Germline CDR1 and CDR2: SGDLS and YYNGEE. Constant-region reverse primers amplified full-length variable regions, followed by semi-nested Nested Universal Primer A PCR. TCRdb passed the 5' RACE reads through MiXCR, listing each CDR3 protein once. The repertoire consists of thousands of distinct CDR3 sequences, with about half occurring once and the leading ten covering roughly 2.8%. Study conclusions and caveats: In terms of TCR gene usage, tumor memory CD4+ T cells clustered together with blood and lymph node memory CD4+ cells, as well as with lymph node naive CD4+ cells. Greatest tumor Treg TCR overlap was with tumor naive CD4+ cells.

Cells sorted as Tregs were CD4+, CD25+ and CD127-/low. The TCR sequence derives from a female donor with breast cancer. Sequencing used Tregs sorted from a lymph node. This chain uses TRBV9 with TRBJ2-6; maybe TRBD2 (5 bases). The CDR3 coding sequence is TGTGCCAGCAGCGTACGGGATGGGGCCAACGTCCTGACTTTC. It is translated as CASSVRDGANVLTF.